Presented here are 10 T cell receptor beta chains from one specimen sequenced in a study of radiation and T cells in renal cell carcinoma. Specified time point: blood 4 weeks post-SBRT, at nephrectomy. Treatment described: 15 Gy SBRT to primary tumor, nephrectomy 4 weeks later. The data were produced by immunoSEQ multiplex PCR, yet TCRdb's version contains in-frame clones alone and is incomplete. The table has fewer than 80,000 clones, 75% to 90% seen once. The sample was blood, taken from a patient whose treatment included radiotherapy and nephrectomy. These receptors were obtained from a woman aged 55-69 years with renal cell carcinoma.

This chain links TRBV4-2 with TRBJ1-1; TRBD1 aligns across 7 bases. Looked up from germline, CDR1 is LGHNA and CDR2 is YNFKEQ. J was trimmed by 5 bases and V by 4 bases; bases with no gene match: 4. This CDR3 comprises 13 residues. The CDR3 spells CASSRDSETEAFF. The CDR3 DNA reads TGTGCCAGCAGCCGGGACAGTGAAACTGAAGCTTTCTTT.

The chain joins TRBV4-1 to TRBJ2-5; D gene uncertain. Germline V gene lookup returns CDR1 MGHRA and CDR2 YSYEKL. CDR3 size: 14 residues. The germline V and J ends were trimmed by 4 bases and 5 bases, with 14 bases remaining between them. CDR3 coding DNA: TGCGCCAGCAGCCCGGGTGGGTCGGCGGAGACCCAGTACTTC. Protein product: CASSPGGSAETQYF.

This chain uses TRBV20-1 with TRBJ1-2; no definite D call. Per the germline V gene, CDR1 is DFQATT and CDR2 is SNEGSKA (reference sequence). V was trimmed by 6 bases and J by 6 bases, leaving 11 bases between them. The CDR3 sequence is 11 residues long. The CDR3 DNA is TGCAGTGCCCCCTACCCGGATGGCTACACCTTC. It yields the protein CSAPYPDGYTF.

This clone showed up just once. The J gene is TRBJ1-4, the V gene TRBV28, with 7 bases lining up with TRBD1. This CDR3 is built from 15 residues. Germline V gives CDR1 MDHEN, CDR2 SYDVKM. V shed 6 bases, J shed 7 bases, and the junction held 11 bases outside the gene matches. CDR3 loop: CASSRTGTVREKLFF. The CDR3 DNA reads TGTGCCAGCAGCCGAACCGGGACAGTCCGTGAAAAACTGTTTTTT.

The chain joins TRBV6-6 to TRBJ2-5, with unresolved D. This CDR3 has 13 amino acids. V lost 3 bases, J lost 3 bases, and 8 bases lay in between. Germline CDR1 reads MNHNY; CDR2 reads SVGAGI (reference sequence). In nucleotides, the CDR3 is TGTGCCAGCAGTTATGACGGTAAAGAGACCCAGTACTTC. It yields the protein CASSYDGKETQYF.

The chain recombines TRBV29-1 with TRBJ2-2, with 9 nucleotides matching TRBD1. This CDR3 comprises 14 residues. V gave up 5 bases and J gave up 5 bases; unmatched junction bases: 6. In germline, CDR1 is SQVTM, CDR2 ANQGSEA. CDR3 sequence reads: CSVKTGGSTGELFF. CDR3 bases: TGCAGCGTTAAGACAGGGGGATCGACCGGGGAGCTGTTTTTT.

The V call is TRBV19, the J call TRBJ1-2; D gene unclear. This CDR3 has 14 amino acids. V was clipped by 4 bases and J by 5 bases, with 14 bases between them. From germline, CDR1 is LNHDA and CDR2 SQIVND (reference sequence). CDR3 sequence (DNA): TGTGCCAGTAGTACTGGACGGGAGTCATATGGCTACACCTTC. Translation: CASSTGRESYGYTF.

This rearrangement joins TRBV5-6 to TRBJ2-7; TRBD2 matches at 8 bases. Germline V gene sequence: CDR1 SGHDT, CDR2 YYEEEE. J was trimmed by 3 bases and V by 4 bases; bases with no gene match: 9. CDR3 length: 15 residues. The DNA of the CDR3 is TGTGCCAGCAGCCTCACGAGCGGGAGCCTCTACGAGCAGTACTTC. As protein: CASSLTSGSLYEQYF.

The chain links TRBV5-6 to TRBJ1-3; D remains unclear. V lost 3 bases to trimming and J lost 4 bases, with 5 bases between them. Germline-derived CDR1 and CDR2 are SGHDT and YYEEEE. This CDR3 is 12 amino acids long. CDR3 bases: TGTGCCAGCAGCTACAGAGGAAACACCATATATTTT. It yields the protein CASSYRGNTIYF.

The chain joins TRBV5-1 to TRBJ1-3, with D maybe TRBD1 (5 bases). There are 16 residues in the CDR3. Germline V gene data show CDR1 as SGHRS and CDR2 as YFSETQ. The germline V and J ends were trimmed by 2 bases and 0 bases, with 12 bases remaining between them. The CDR3 loop is CASSFGHLPSGNTIYF. CDR3 DNA: TGCGCCAGCAGCTTCGGACATCTCCCCTCTGGAAACACCATATATTTT.